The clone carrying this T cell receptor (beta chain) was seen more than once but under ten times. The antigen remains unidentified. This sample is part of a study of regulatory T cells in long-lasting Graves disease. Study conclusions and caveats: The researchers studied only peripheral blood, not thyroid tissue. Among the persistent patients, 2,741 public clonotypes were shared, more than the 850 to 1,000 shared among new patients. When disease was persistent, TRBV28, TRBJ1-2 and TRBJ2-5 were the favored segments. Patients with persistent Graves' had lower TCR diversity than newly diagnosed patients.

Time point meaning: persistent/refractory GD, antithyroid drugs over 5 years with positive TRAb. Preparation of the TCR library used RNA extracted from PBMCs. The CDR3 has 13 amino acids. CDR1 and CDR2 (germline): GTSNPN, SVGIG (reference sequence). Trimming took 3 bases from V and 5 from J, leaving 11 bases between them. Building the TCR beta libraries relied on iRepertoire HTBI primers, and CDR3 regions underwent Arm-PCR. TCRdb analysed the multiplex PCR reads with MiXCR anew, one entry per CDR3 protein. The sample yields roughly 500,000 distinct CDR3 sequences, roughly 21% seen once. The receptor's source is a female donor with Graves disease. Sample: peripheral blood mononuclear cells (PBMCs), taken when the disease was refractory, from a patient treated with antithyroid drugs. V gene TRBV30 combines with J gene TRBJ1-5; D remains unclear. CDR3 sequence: CAWSPNVDQPQHF. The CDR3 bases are TGTGCCTGGAGCCCAAATGTTGATCAGCCCCAGCATTTT.